The 22 T cell receptor beta chains given below trace back to one sample, sequenced in a study of blood T cell repertoires in COVID-19. Repertoires were generated with immunoSEQ multiplex PCR, while TCRdb's copy carries only in-frame clones and drops some. The table lists approximately 34,000 clones, around 90% of them singletons. The sequenced sample consisted of peripheral blood. The receptors were sampled from a man between 60 and 75 years old with active COVID-19.

The V gene is TRBV11-3, the J gene TRBJ2-1; D ambiguous. V gave up 1 base and J gave up 6 bases, with 7 bases separating them. Germline values: CDR1 SGHNT, CDR2 YENEEA. The CDR3 sequence is 13 residues long. The CDR3 DNA reads TGTGCCAGCAGCTTAGTTTGGAGCAATGAGCAGTTCTTC. It translates to CASSLVWSNEQFF.

V and J are TRBV4-2 and TRBJ2-3; 7 bases line up with TRBD2. Per germline, CDR1 LGHNA and CDR2 YNFKEQ. Trimming cost V 0 bases and J 1 base; bases outside gene matches: 4. CDR3 length: 16 amino acids. CDR3 in DNA: TGTGCCAGCAGCCAAGATCTGGCGGGGGGCACAGATACGCAGTATTTT. This gives the protein CASSQDLAGGTDTQYF.

The genes are TRBV3-1 (or the pseudogene TRBV3-2) and TRBJ2-3, with 7 bases fitting TRBD1. The V gene's germline CDR1 is LGHDT and CDR2 YNNKEL (reference sequence). CDR3 length: 15 amino acids. Trimming removed 8 bases from V and 3 bases from J; junction bases left unmatched: 11. The CDR3 protein is CASASTGSGTDTQYF. The CDR3 region has the DNA TGTGCCAGCGCTTCGACAGGGAGTGGTACAGATACGCAGTATTTT.

The chain joins TRBV27 to TRBJ1-2; TRBD1 agrees at 10 bases. The CDR3 is 16 residues long. V was pared by 5 bases and J by 4 bases, with 10 bases of the junction left unmatched. Germline V lookup: CDR1 MNHEY, CDR2 SMNVEV (reference sequence). This CDR3 is CASSQTGTGVGYGYTF. The CDR3 DNA reads TGTGCCAGCAGTCAAACCGGGACAGGGGTCGGCTATGGCTACACCTTC.

As for this clone: Within the sample, other DNA sequences also encode this same CDR3. The rearrangement uses TRBV10-3 and TRBJ2-3; D is possibly TRBD2 (6 bases). The CDR3 sequence is 13 residues long. Trimming removed 3 bases from V and 3 bases from J, with 7 bases in between. Germline CDR1 is ENHRY and CDR2 is SYGVKD. The CDR3 loop is CAISDGGTDTQYF. CDR3 coding DNA: TGTGCCATCAGTGATGGGGGGACAGATACGCAGTATTTT.

This rearrangement joins TRBV6-5 to TRBJ2-1; TRBD2 agrees at 9 bases. The V and J ends lost 6 bases and 3 bases, in that order; junction bases with no gene match: 6. The V gene's germline CDR1 is MNHEY and CDR2 SVGAGI. The CDR3 is 15 residues long. The CDR3 region is CASSEKTSGYNEQFF. DNA for the CDR3: TGTGCCAGCAGCGAGAAGACTAGCGGCTACAATGAGCAGTTCTTC.

This clone was seen only once. This sequence joins TRBV18 and TRBJ2-7; 12 bases align to TRBD2. The V and J ends lost 2 bases and 8 bases, in that order; junction bases with no gene match: 7. The germline CDR1 and CDR2 sequences are KGHSH and LQKENI. The CDR3 spans 15 residues. The CDR3 region has the DNA TGTGCCAGCTCACCAGGGGAGACTAGCGGGAGCAAGCAGTACTTC. Translating gives CASSPGETSGSKQYF.

The chain carries TRBV7-2 and TRBJ2-5; TRBD1 aligns across 7 bases. Losses at the gene ends were 5 bases for V and 2 bases for J; bases not matched to a gene: 8. The CDR3 has 15 residues. Germline V lookup: CDR1 SGHTA, CDR2 FQGNSA. The CDR3 region has the DNA TGTGCCAGCAGCCCGACGGGACAGCCACAAGAGACCCAGTACTTC. Residues: CASSPTGQPQETQYF.

This clone has a single count. V gene TRBV19 combines with J gene TRBJ1-5; 7 bases are shared with TRBD1. Germline lookup yields CDR1 LNHDA and CDR2 SQIVND (reference sequence). Trimming removed 6 bases from V and 0 bases from J; junction bases left unmatched: 8. The CDR3 sequence is 16 residues long. This chain's CDR3 is CASRPRQGYSNQPQHF. The CDR3 DNA sequence: TGTGCCAGTAGACCCCGACAGGGTTATAGCAATCAGCCCCAGCATTTT.

The V call is TRBV6-2 or TRBV6-3, the J call TRBJ1-2; D might be TRBD1 (6 bases). The CDR3 loop spans 13 amino acids. The germline CDR1 and CDR2 sequences are MNHEY and SVGEGT. The V end lost 6 bases, the J end lost 2 bases, and 10 bases lay between the germline ends. The CDR3: CASSITGNYGYTF. CDR3 bases: TGTGCCAGCAGCATTACAGGGAACTATGGCTACACCTTC.

The chain employs TRBV5-4 and TRBJ2-7, with a tentative D call TRBD1 (7 bases). The CDR3 runs to 16 residues. Germline CDR1 reads SGHNT; CDR2 reads YYREEE (reference sequence). V was pared by 1 base and J by 4 bases, with 18 bases between. DNA for the CDR3: TGTGCCAGCAGCTTGAATGGAGGGGGCATCGGTTACGAGCAGTACTTC. Its translation is CASSLNGGGIGYEQYF.

V is TRBV2 and J is TRBJ2-1; 11 bases fit TRBD2. The V segment lost 6 bases and the J segment 7 bases; nucleotides outside the gene matches: 8. Looked up from germline, CDR1 is SNHLY and CDR2 is FYNNEI. CDR3 length equals 15 residues. CDR3 DNA: TGTGCCAGCAGCCCCATAGCGGGGGGGCCTAATGAGCAGTTCTTC. This sequence encodes CASSPIAGGPNEQFF.

The genes are TRBV11-2 and TRBJ2-3; 11 positions match TRBD2. Germline V lookup: CDR1 SGHAT, CDR2 FQNNGV. CDR3 length: 14 amino acids. V lost 8 bases to trimming and J lost 4 bases; unmatched junction nucleotides: 5. DNA for the CDR3: TGTGCCAGCGGGGGGACTAGCGGTTCAGATACGCAGTATTTT. Protein sequence: CASGGTSGSDTQYF.

The chain uses TRBV7-9 and TRBJ2-1; 12 bases match TRBD2. V shed 3 bases and J 10 bases; nucleotides not matched to a gene: 7. Germline V gene lookup returns CDR1 SEHNR and CDR2 FQNEAQ (reference sequence). The CDR3 has 15 amino acids. The CDR3 DNA reads as TGTGCCAGCAGCTTCCTAGCGGGAGGGCCTAGCGAGCAGTTCTTC. Amino acid sequence: CASSFLAGGPSEQFF. Variable domain in full (rest from reference TRBV7-9 and TRBJ2-1): DTGVSQNPRHKITKRGQNVTFRCDPISEHNRLYWYRQTLGQGPEFLTYFQNEAQLEKSRLLSDRFSAERPKGSFSTLEIQRTEQGDSAMYLCASSFLAGGPSEQFFGPGTRLTVL.

Here the CDR3 reads CASSPRQAAGPLNEQFF. The CDR3 DNA sequence: TGTGCCAGCAGCCCCCGACAAGCTGCGGGACCCTTGAATGAGCAGTTCTTC. This sequence joins TRBV9 and TRBJ2-1; maybe TRBD2 (6 bases). The CDR3 covers 17 residues. Germline loops: CDR1 SGDLS, CDR2 YYNGEE. V lost 4 bases to trimming and J lost 7 bases, with 24 bases between them.

The rearrangement joins TRBV4-3 to TRBJ1-1, with a possible D match to TRBD1 (5 bases). Trimming took 7 bases from V and 2 from J, leaving 17 bases between them. This CDR3 spans 15 amino acids. Germline CDR1 is LGHNA and CDR2 is YSLEER. The CDR3 reads CASTYNLGGNTEAFF. The CDR3 DNA follows: TGCGCCAGCACCTATAACCTGGGGGGAAACACTGAAGCTTTCTTT.

V is TRBV4-1 and J is TRBJ2-7; a possible D gene is TRBD1 (5 bases). V was shortened by 0 bases and J by 5 bases, with 11 bases between the two germline ends. Germline V gives CDR1 MGHRA, CDR2 YSYEKL. CDR3 length: 14 residues. CDR3 sequence reads: CASSQDSRVDEQYF. Here the CDR3 DNA reads TGCGCCAGCAGCCAAGATAGCAGGGTAGACGAGCAGTACTTC.

The V gene is TRBV4-1, the J gene TRBJ1-1; a weak D match, TRBD1 (5 bases). This CDR3 region has 16 residues. V was clipped by 1 base and J by 0 bases, with 12 bases between them. Germline CDR1 MGHRA, CDR2 YSYEKL. CDR3 amino acids: CASSQGLRTLNTEAFF. The CDR3 nucleotides read TGCGCCAGCAGCCAAGGGCTCCGGACATTGAACACTGAAGCTTTCTTT.

This sequence joins TRBV6-2 or TRBV6-3 and TRBJ2-7; maybe TRBD1 (6 bases). Germline lookup yields CDR1 MNHEY and CDR2 SVGEGT. Trimming removed 0 bases from V and 6 bases from J, with 9 bases in between. The CDR3 is made up of 13 amino acids. CDR3 sequence reads: CASSYSRGGEQYF. The CDR3 DNA is TGTGCCAGCAGTTACTCGAGAGGGGGCGAGCAGTACTTC.

The chain employs TRBV9 and TRBJ2-1, with TRBD2 matching 13 bases. The germline gives CDR1 SGDLS, CDR2 YYNGEE. Unmatched junction bases numbered 10, after V lost 4 bases and J lost 12 bases. The CDR3 sequence is 15 residues long. The CDR3 DNA sequence: TGTGCCAGCAGCCTAGGACTAGCGGGAGATAGTGGGCAGTTCTTC. Translated: CASSLGLAGDSGQFF.

A single count supports this clone. The chain joins TRBV15 to TRBJ2-1, with 11 bases matching TRBD2. Trimming removed 1 base from V and 6 bases from J; junction bases left unmatched: 2. The CDR3 is made up of 15 amino acids. Germline loops: CDR1 LNHNV, CDR2 YYDKDF (reference sequence). The CDR3 nucleotides read TGTGCCACCAGCAGAGCTAGCGGGGGGTTCAATGAGCAGTTCTTC. This translates into CATSRASGGFNEQFF.

Here the CDR3 reads CASPRGTGYIYEQYF. The CDR3 DNA is TGTGCCAGCCCCAGAGGGACAGGGTACATATACGAGCAGTACTTC. The chain uses TRBV9 and TRBJ2-7; 9 positions match TRBD1. Germline values: CDR1 SGDLS, CDR2 YYNGEE. The V and J ends lost 7 bases and 4 bases, in that order; junction bases with no gene match: 12. The CDR3 contains 15 residues.